This record concerns one T cell receptor (beta chain) sequence. No antigen is known for it. There are no base qualities to consult, and no much larger clone falls within one base. The immunoSEQ Assay, a bias-controlled multiplex PCR, was used to amplify TCRbeta CDR3 regions from genomic DNA. The authors' analysis ran thus. Nucleated cell counts per sample were estimated from amplification of reference gene primers within the assay. To quantify the absolute abundance of each unique TCRbeta CDR3 rearrangement, sequence reads were collapsed and filtered. For each sample, productive Simpson clonality was calculated by taking the square root of Simpson's diversity index across productive rearrangements. TCRdb provides this immuneACCESS table in a form limited to in-frame rearrangements. Some clones are lacking; in checked studies, under half of them reflect an unresolved V gene, and why the rest are absent is not known. The DNA was the basis for D and trimming; V, J and clone size are from that table. A total of around 160,000 clones appear in this sample, 65% to 85% of them only once. 4.5% to 7.5% of the sample is held by the ten biggest clonotypes.

The CDR3 spans 14 residues, from the cysteine through the phenylalanine. Solely the CDR3 DNA is kept, with 42 bases framed from the first base. Trimming costs V 7 bases and J 7 bases, and their ends lie 14 bases apart. CDR1 LNHDA and CDR2 SQIVND are derived from the germline V gene (reference sequence). This entry comes from a study of blood T cell repertoires in COVID-19 (TCRdb year 2020). At the level of the whole study: Samples from collaborators originated in the United States, Italy and Spain and spanned both the acute and convalescent phases of COVID-19. The material from the prospective study consisted of cDNA or gDNA derived from T cells, B-cell-depleted T cells, or PBMCs. Deeply sampled blood TCRbeta repertoires from subjects exposed to, actively infected with, or recovered from COVID-19 were included in the dataset. The repertoires were made available in a free public database intended to serve as a resource for research on the immune response to SARS-CoV-2. Samples were obtained from the ongoing ImmuneRACE study (first 160 participants) and from 1,254 subjects provided by 6 global collaborators. The sample metadata nearly always contained a de-identified subject ID, COVID-19 status, age in years and sex. Where available, HLA class I and class II types were taken from metadata supplied by the sample provider and were not determined by assay-based typing.

Participants in the prospective study were enrolled through a virtual design, were aged 18 to 89 years, and lived in 24 United States geographic areas. In the prospective study, participants were assigned to cohorts based on the clinical history participants reported in a screening survey and a study questionnaire. ImmuneRACE Cohort 3 recovered participants were defined by two consecutive negative NP/OP PCR tests, healthcare professional clearance, or symptom resolution. In the prospective study, whole blood, serum and a nasopharyngeal or oropharyngeal swab were collected from each participant by mobile phlebotomists. Additional blood draws and questionnaires over an approximately 2-month period could optionally be provided by prospective study participants. Before DNA extraction, blood samples from the prospective study were shipped at room temperature or frozen. The investigation overall reported the following: The quantity of clinical and demographic metadata differed by source and by participant and was supplied without curation.

The TCR originated in a man aged 40-50 years who had recovered from COVID-19. Specimen: PBMCs or T cells enriched from blood (not recorded which). The chain joins TRBV19 to TRBJ1-6, with TRBD1 perhaps the D gene, on 5 matching bases. The CDR3 reads as follows: CASTPGRVNSPLHF. The nucleotide sequence is given as TGTGCCAGTACTCCGGGCAGGGTCAATTCACCCCTCCACTTT.